Listed below are T cell receptor beta chains from one sample, sequenced in a study of T cell responses to AZD1222 COVID-19 vaccine. Repertoires were generated with immunoSEQ multiplex PCR, while TCRdb's copy carries only in-frame clones and drops some. Of 90,000 to 120,000 clones in the sample, about 90% were seen once. The sequences come from peripheral blood, collected 28 days after the second AZD1222 dose. These receptors originate from an adult who received the AZD1222 COVID-19 vaccine. CDR3s include the opening cysteine and the closing phenylalanine or tryptophan. D genes are given only for firm matches. The listing skips clone size in some rows; elsewhere it reads once, few, many or a size class.

CDR3nt	CDR3aa	v_gene	j_gene	d_gene	abundance
TGTGCCAGCAGTTACAGGGGGCAAATCACCGGGGAGCTGTTTTTT	CASSYRGQITGELFF	TRBV6-5	TRBJ2-2	TRBD1	NA
TGTGCCAGCAGCGTAACAGGGGGCGCATACGAGCAGTACTTC	CASSVTGGAYEQYF	TRBV7-3	TRBJ2-7	TRBD1	NA
TGTGCCAGCAGCTTAAGTTGGAGAGCTAACTATGGCTACACCTTC	CASSLSWRANYGYTF	TRBV5-6	TRBJ1-2	NA	NA
TGTGCCAGCAGCGTGGGCACCGAGGGAAATTCACCCCTCCACTTT	CASSVGTEGNSPLHF	TRBV9	TRBJ1-6	NA	few
TGCAGCGTTGGGGCAGGGACTAATGAAAAACTGTTTTTT	CSVGAGTNEKLFF	TRBV29-1	TRBJ1-4	NA	NA
TGTGCCAGCTCACCTCTCCTCAACAGGGACACTGAAGCTTTCTTT	CASSPLLNRDTEAFF	TRBV18	TRBJ1-1	NA	NA
TGTGCCAGCAGCCATGGGATCTCATATAATTCACCCCTCCACTTT	CASSHGISYNSPLHF	TRBV4-2	TRBJ1-6	NA	NA
TGTGCCAGCAGCCTCGTCGGGGCGACTTACACTGAAGCTTTCTTT	CASSLVGATYTEAFF	TRBV7-2	TRBJ1-1	NA	NA
TGCGCCAGCAGCTTGGGCGGAGTCAACACCGGGGAGCTGTTTTTT	CASSLGGVNTGELFF	TRBV5-1	TRBJ2-2	NA	NA
TGTGCCAGCAGCTCCAGCGGGGCGGCATCCTACGAGCAGTACTTC	CASSSSGAASYEQYF	TRBV9	TRBJ2-7	TRBD2	NA
TGCGCCAGCAGCCAAGAGGTAGGGTCCAGAGCTCATTTT	CASSQEVGSRAHF	TRBV4-1	TRBJ1-5	NA	NA
TGTGCCAGCAGTTTAGGGGGCCAGCCCCAGCATTTT	CASSLGGQPQHF	TRBV12-3/TRBV12-4	TRBJ1-5	NA	NA
TGTGCCAGCAAAGGAGCATATAGCAATCAGCCCCAGCATTTT	CASKGAYSNQPQHF	TRBV2	TRBJ1-5	NA	NA
TGTGCCAGCAGCGTAGGACTAGCGGCCTACAATGAGCAGTTCTTC	CASSVGLAAYNEQFF	TRBV9	TRBJ2-1	TRBD2	NA
TGTGCCAGTAGTATCGCCCTCGGCGGGAGTAGTTCGTATGAGCAGTTCTTC	CASSIALGGSSSYEQFF	TRBV19	TRBJ2-1	TRBD2	few
TGTGCCAGCAGTGAGAGGGGATCCACTGAAGCTTTCTTT	CASSERGSTEAFF	TRBV2	TRBJ1-1	NA	NA
TGCGCCAGCAGAGCCGGGACAGCGAACACTGAAGCTTTCTTT	CASRAGTANTEAFF	TRBV5-1	TRBJ1-1	TRBD1	NA
TGTGCCAGCAGTTACCTCCGGGCTAGCTACGCCGGGGAGCTGTTTTTT	CASSYLRASYAGELFF	TRBV6-6	TRBJ2-2	NA	NA
TGTGCCAGCAGAACTAGCGGGGGTTACAATGAGCAGTTCTTC	CASRTSGGYNEQFF	TRBV6-5	TRBJ2-1	TRBD2	once
TGTGCCAGCAGCTCCGGACAGGGGGCCTACGAGCAGTACTTC	CASSSGQGAYEQYF	TRBV7-2	TRBJ2-7	TRBD1	NA
TGCAGCGTTGAACTAATCGACAATGAGCAGTTCTTC	CSVELIDNEQFF	TRBV29-1	TRBJ2-1	NA	once
TGTGCCAGCAGCTTTACATTCGACACTGAAGCTTTCTTT	CASSFTFDTEAFF	TRBV7-8	TRBJ1-1	NA	once
TGCGCCAGCAGCCAAGGGGGGCGGTATATCTCCTACGAGCAGTACTTC	CASSQGGRYISYEQYF	TRBV4-1	TRBJ2-7	NA	NA
TGTGCCAGCAAAATCGACAGGGAGGTCTATGGCTACACCTTC	CASKIDREVYGYTF	TRBV2	TRBJ1-2	TRBD1	NA
TGTGCCAGCAGTTCCAGCGGTAGAAACACCATATATTTT	CASSSSGRNTIYF	TRBV27	TRBJ1-3	NA	NA
TGCAGCGTTTTTACCCGGGACAGCGTCGTGAACACTGAAGCTTTCTTT	CSVFTRDSVVNTEAFF	TRBV29-1	TRBJ1-1	TRBD1	NA
TGTGCTAGTGGTATCGGACAGGGAACCCAATTTGAAGCTTTCTTT	CASGIGQGTQFEAFF	TRBV12-5	TRBJ1-1	TRBD1	NA
TGTGCCAGCAGTTTGTACCTGCCTAACGAGCAGTACTTC	CASSLYLPNEQYF	TRBV12-3/TRBV12-4	TRBJ2-7	NA	NA
TGTGCCAGCAGCCTTAACAGGGACCTTAACTCTGAAGCTTTCTTT	CASSLNRDLNSEAFF	TRBV5-4	TRBJ1-1	NA	NA
TGCGCCAGCAGCTTGACAGGGCAGGATTACTATGGCTACACCTTC	CASSLTGQDYYGYTF	TRBV5-1	TRBJ1-2	NA	NA
TGTGCCATCAAGGAGAAAGGGAGGGGGCACAATGAGCAGTTCTTC	CAIKEKGRGHNEQFF	TRBV10-3	TRBJ2-1	NA	NA
TGTGCCAGTAGGGACAGGGTACATGAAAAACTGTTTTTT	CASRDRVHEKLFF	TRBV19	TRBJ1-4	TRBD1	NA
TGTGCCAGCAGCCAAGGGACATTGAAGCCACCCCTCCACTTT	CASSQGTLKPPLHF	TRBV3-1/TRBV3-2	TRBJ1-6	NA	NA
TGTGCCAGCAGCTTATACCAAGAGACCCAGTACTTC	CASSLYQETQYF	TRBV7-2	TRBJ2-5	NA	NA
TGTGCCAGCAGCAATAGTCCGGGACAGGATTACGAGCAGTACTTC	CASSNSPGQDYEQYF	TRBV11-2	TRBJ2-7	TRBD1	NA
TGTGCCAGCAGTTTAACCGGGACAGGTCCCTACGAGCAGTACTTC	CASSLTGTGPYEQYF	TRBV27	TRBJ2-7	TRBD1	NA
TGTGCCAGCAGCCTCGGGACAATCTACGAGCAGTACTTC	CASSLGTIYEQYF	TRBV5-6	TRBJ2-7	NA	NA
TGTGCCAGCAGCTTAGTAGCGGGAGACTACGAGCAGTACTTC	CASSLVAGDYEQYF	TRBV7-2	TRBJ2-7	TRBD2	once
TGTGCCAGCAGCAGGACTAGCGGGAGGGTTAAAGAGACCCAGTACTTC	CASSRTSGRVKETQYF	TRBV3-1/TRBV3-2	TRBJ2-5	TRBD2	NA
TGTGCCTGGAGTGATACGGGCCTTAATGAAAAACTGTTTTTT	CAWSDTGLNEKLFF	TRBV30	TRBJ1-4	NA	NA
TGTGCCAGCAGTGATTTTCCAGGGGGCGGAAATGGCTACACCTTC	CASSDFPGGGNGYTF	TRBV6-4	TRBJ1-2	TRBD1	NA
TGCAGTGCTTGGACGAACACTGAAGCTTTCTTT	CSAWTNTEAFF	TRBV20-1	TRBJ1-1	NA	NA
TGTGCCAGCAGCCGGACTAGCGGGAGTAGTACCGGGGAGCTGTTTTTT	CASSRTSGSSTGELFF	TRBV3-1/TRBV3-2	TRBJ2-2	TRBD2	NA
TGTGCCAGCAGCTCCCGGGACACTTACAATGAGCAGTTCTTC	CASSSRDTYNEQFF	TRBV5-4	TRBJ2-1	NA	NA
TGTGCCAGCAGTTACGACAGGGGAGGGCTGTCTGAAGCTTTCTTT	CASSYDRGGLSEAFF	TRBV28	TRBJ1-1	TRBD1	NA
TGTGCCAGCAGCTTAGGGGTCACCGGGGGTTGGGGCGCAGATACGCAGTATTTT	CASSLGVTGGWGADTQYF	TRBV7-9	TRBJ2-3	NA	NA
TGTGCCAGCAGTGCGATGCCGGGACAGGGGAAAACGCAGTATTTT	CASSAMPGQGKTQYF	TRBV2	TRBJ2-3	TRBD1	NA
TGCGCCAGCAGACCGACTAGCGGGAGTGGGAATGAGCAGTTCTTC	CASRPTSGSGNEQFF	TRBV4-1	TRBJ2-1	TRBD2	NA
TGTGCCAGCAGTCCGGGACAGGATTATGGCTACGCCTTC	CASSPGQDYGYAF	TRBV2	TRBJ1-2	TRBD1	NA
TGTGCCAGCAGTTATGGGCAGGTATCTTTGCCCCAGCATTTT	CASSYGQVSLPQHF	TRBV6-2/TRBV6-3	TRBJ1-5	NA	NA
TGTGCCACCAGTGATAATCAGGGGGTTGAGGCCAACGTCCTGACTTTC	CATSDNQGVEANVLTF	TRBV24-1	TRBJ2-6	TRBD1	NA
TGCGCCAGCAGCCAAGATCTTGGAAACGGGAGGGCCTCGGTAGCCAAAAACATTCAGTACTTC	CASSQDLGNGRASVAKNIQYF	TRBV4-1	TRBJ2-4	TRBD2	NA
TGTGCCAGCAGCCTGATAGCGGGAGGGCCCGGGGAGCTGTTTTTT	CASSLIAGGPGELFF	TRBV14	TRBJ2-2	TRBD2	NA
TGTGCCAGCAGTTTACCGGGGAGCGCTGAAGCTTTCTTT	CASSLPGSAEAFF	TRBV28	TRBJ1-1	NA	NA
TGTGCCAGCAGCCAAGATACTGGTGGTACTGAAGCTTTCTTT	CASSQDTGGTEAFF	TRBV3-1/TRBV3-2	TRBJ1-1	NA	NA
TGTGCCAGCCTAAGACTAGGAGACACCGGGGAGCTGTTTTTT	CASLRLGDTGELFF	TRBV27	TRBJ2-2	NA	once
TGCGCCAGCAGCTTGTCCAGGGGTACTGAAGCTTTCTTT	CASSLSRGTEAFF	TRBV5-1	TRBJ1-1	NA	NA
TGTGCCAGCAGCTTAGTACACAGAGGAAGCAATCAGCCCCAGCATTTT	CASSLVHRGSNQPQHF	TRBV11-2	TRBJ1-5	NA	NA
TGTGCCAGCAGCTTAGTGGCAGGGGGAACTTATGGCTACACCTTC	CASSLVAGGTYGYTF	TRBV7-8	TRBJ1-2	TRBD1	NA
TGTGCCAGCAGTGAAGATCGGGCGGACCGAAGCACAGATACGCAGTATTTT	CASSEDRADRSTDTQYF	TRBV6-1	TRBJ2-3	NA	NA